The 28 T cell receptor beta chains below all came from one sample that was sequenced in a study of patients and donors after allogeneic stem cell transplantation. TCRdb fed the RT-PCR reads into MiXCR, producing one record per CDR3 protein. Of over 200,000 distinct CDR3 sequences in the sample, 35% to 45% were seen once. Material for sequencing was blood, either unsorted or a sorted T cell fraction (not recorded which). The receptors were sampled from a human donor who was either an allogeneic HSCT recipient or a stem cell or donor lymphocyte infusion donor (not recorded which). It is not recorded whose cells these are; they may come from a transplant donor.

This sequence joins TRBV5-8 and TRBJ1-1; TRBD1 is a possible D gene (6 bases). Germline lookup yields CDR1 SGHTS and CDR2 YDEGEE. This CDR3 has 15 residues. The V gene lost 4 bases and the J gene lost 1 base, with 14 bases spanning the gap. The CDR3 coding sequence is TGTGCCAGCAGCCATCCAGGGGCGTGGAACACTGAAGCTTTCTTT. It yields the protein CASSHPGAWNTEAFF.

This clonotype was seen a handful of times. The V call is TRBV9, the J call TRBJ1-2, with unresolved D. The CDR3 totals 15 residues. Trimming shortened V by 3 bases and J by 7 bases, and 19 bases separated the two germline ends. Germline assignment: CDR1 SGDLS and CDR2 YYNGEE. In DNA, the CDR3 is TGTGCCAGCAGCGCCCTTCTCGGAGCCGAATCTGGCTACACCTTC. Translation gives CASSALLGAESGYTF. Supplemented by reference TRBV9 and TRBJ1-2, the full variable domain reads DSGVTQTPKHLITATGQRVTLRCSPRSGDLSVYWYQQSLDQGLQFLIQYYNGEERAKGNILERFSAQQFPDLHSELNLSSLELGDSALYFCASSALLGAESGYTFGSGTRLTVV.

J is TRBJ1-2 and V is TRBV30; TRBD1 matches 7 bases. The CDR3 loop spans 17 amino acids. After removal of 2 bases from V and 0 bases from J, the junction contained 12 bases not matched to a gene. Germline-derived CDR1 and CDR2 are GTSNPN and SVGIG (reference sequence). This CDR3 is CAWSLGQLTRANYGYTF. The CDR3 coding sequence is TGTGCCTGGAGTCTGGGACAGTTAACTAGAGCTAACTATGGCTACACCTTC.

The gene calls are TRBV18 and TRBJ1-1, with a tentative D call TRBD1 (5 bases). CDR1 and CDR2 from the germline V gene are KGHSH and LQKENI. The V gene lost 3 bases and the J gene lost 2 bases, with 10 bases spanning the gap. This CDR3 contains 14 residues. The CDR3 is CASSPTVINTEAFF. In DNA form, the CDR3 reads TGTGCCAGCTCACCGACAGTCATTAACACTGAAGCTTTCTTT.

This clonotype was detected many times. The rearrangement uses TRBV29-1 and TRBJ2-2, with D tentatively TRBD1 or TRBD2 (5 bases each). Per the germline V gene, CDR1 is SQVTM and CDR2 is ANQGSEA. This CDR3 is 13 amino acids long. CDR3 sequence reads: CRAGSPNTGELFF. In DNA, the CDR3 is TGCAGGGCAGGGAGCCCGAACACCGGGGAGCTGTTTTTT.

This clonotype was detected only a few times. The chain couples TRBV12-3 or TRBV12-4 to TRBJ2-7; the D is unclear. V dropped 6 bases and J dropped 4 bases, with 13 bases sitting between them. There are 13 residues in the CDR3. The CDR3 is CASSYMTEYEQYF. The CDR3 DNA sequence: TGTGCCAGCAGCTACATGACTGAGTACGAGCAGTACTTC.

There are a few counts of this clonotype. The chain employs TRBV9 and TRBJ1-2; 8 nucleotides agree with TRBD1. The CDR3 covers 15 residues. Germline CDR1 is SGDLS and CDR2 is YYNGEE. V shed 2 bases, J shed 6 bases, and the junction held 9 bases outside the gene matches. CDR3 DNA sequence: TGTGCCAGCAGCGTGAGCCCTGGACAGGGAAATGGCTACACCTTC. It specifies CASSVSPGQGNGYTF.

In its sample, this clonotype was seen a few times. The V and J genes are TRBV11-1 and TRBJ1-1; a possible D gene is TRBD1 (5 bases). The CDR3 has 16 residues. V was trimmed by 3 bases and J by 4 bases, leaving 18 bases between them. CDR1 is SGHAT and CDR2 is FQDESV in the germline V gene (reference sequence). In nucleotides, the CDR3 is TGTGCCAGCAGCTTGGGACGGCACTCAACCCTCACTGAAGCTTTCTTT. It specifies CASSLGRHSTLTEAFF.

This chain joins TRBV10-3 and TRBJ1-5; D remains ambiguous. V was pared by 4 bases and J by 6 bases, with 10 bases between. This CDR3 spans 13 amino acids. Germline V gives CDR1 ENHRY, CDR2 SYGVKD. The CDR3 loop reads CAISVREGQPQHF. The DNA of the CDR3 is TGTGCCATCAGTGTGCGGGAAGGTCAGCCCCAGCATTTT.

The V and J genes are TRBV5-1 and TRBJ2-7; D might be TRBD2 (6 bases). V was shortened by 0 bases and J by 4 bases, with 11 bases between the two germline ends. CDR1 is SGHRS, CDR2 YFSETQ, per germline. The CDR3 sequence is 14 residues long. The CDR3 DNA reads TGCGCCAGCAGCTTGGCGCAGGGAGGATACGAGCAGTACTTC. Translated: CASSLAQGGYEQYF.

This clonotype was seen a handful of times. V and J are TRBV15 and TRBJ1-2, with D tentatively TRBD1 (6 bases). The CDR3 runs to 16 residues. The germline gives CDR1 LNHNV, CDR2 YYDKDF (reference sequence). V lost 0 bases, J lost 2 bases, and 13 bases lay in between. The CDR3 is CATSRDPGGRNYGYTF. DNA for the CDR3: TGTGCCACCAGCAGAGATCCCGGGGGGCGCAACTATGGCTACACCTTC. The variable domain in full, completed from reference TRBV15 and TRBJ1-2, reads DAMVIQNPRYQVTQFGKPVTLSCSQTLNHNVMYWYQQKSSQAPKLLFHYYDKDFNNEADTPDNFQSRRPNTSFCFLDIRSPGLGDTAMYLCATSRDPGGRNYGYTFGSGTRLTVV.

This clonotype was detected a few times. The V call is TRBV4-3, the J call TRBJ2-7; perhaps TRBD2 as D (5 bases). The V and J ends lost 0 bases and 7 bases respectively, with 13 bases between them. CDR1 and CDR2 (germline): LGHNA, YSLEER. There are 14 residues in the CDR3. This CDR3 is CASSQDPGWREQYF. The DNA of the CDR3 is TGCGCCAGCAGCCAAGATCCTGGTTGGAGGGAGCAGTACTTC.

There are a few counts of this clonotype. J is TRBJ1-2 and V is TRBV4-2; D is perhaps TRBD1 (5 bases). CDR1 LGHNA and CDR2 YNFKEQ come from the germline V gene. Trimming removed 3 bases at V and 2 bases at J, with 10 bases between. This CDR3 is 14 amino acids long. In DNA, the CDR3 is TGTGCCAGCAGCCATGGGACCCCGAACTATGGCTACACCTTC. This encodes CASSHGTPNYGYTF.

This clonotype was counted only a few times. The CDR3 DNA reads TGTGCCTGGATGAGTTACACTGAAGCTTTCTTT. Protein: CAWMSYTEAFF. J is TRBJ1-1 and V is TRBV30; D call uncertain. CDR3 size: 11 residues. Deletions cut 4 bases from V and 3 bases from J, with 6 bases between. CDR1 GTSNPN and CDR2 SVGIG come from the germline V gene (reference sequence).

This clonotype appeared once. The J gene is TRBJ1-5, the V gene TRBV4-1; no clear D gene. CDR3 length: 18 residues. V was shortened by 0 bases and J by 4 bases, with 19 bases between the two germline ends. Germline CDR1 and CDR2: MGHRA and YSYEKL. The CDR3 here is CASSQDRKLLNGNQPQHF. Here the CDR3 DNA reads TGCGCCAGCAGCCAAGATAGGAAACTTCTAAACGGGAATCAGCCCCAGCATTTT.

This clonotype has just a few counts. This chain links TRBV3-1 with TRBJ1-6, with 9 bases that match TRBD1. Trimming cost V 4 bases and J 7 bases; bases outside gene matches: 8. Germline CDR1 and CDR2: LGHDT and YNNKEL (reference sequence). The CDR3 has 16 amino acids. The CDR3 loop reads CASSLPQGANNSPLHF. The CDR3 DNA follows: TGTGCCAGCAGCCTACCACAGGGGGCGAACAATTCACCCCTCCACTTT.

The rearrangement joins TRBV20-1 to TRBJ1-6; 9 nucleotides agree with TRBD1. V gave up 6 bases and J gave up 9 bases; unmatched junction bases: 6. The CDR3 loop spans 13 amino acids. CDR1 and CDR2 from the germline V gene are DFQATT and SNEGSKA (reference sequence). The CDR3 loop reads CSAATGGRSPLHF. As DNA, the CDR3 is TGCAGTGCAGCGACAGGGGGGCGTTCACCCCTCCACTTT.

The rearrangement uses TRBV24-1 and TRBJ2-1; D ambiguous. Germline-derived CDR1 and CDR2 are KGHDR and SFDVKD. The CDR3 is 14 residues long. The ends were cut back, 5 bases at V and 7 bases at J, with 14 bases in the middle. The CDR3: CATSASSGRNEQFF. Here the CDR3 DNA reads TGTGCCACCAGTGCTTCCTCCGGTAGGAATGAGCAGTTCTTC.

The V and J genes are TRBV18 and TRBJ1-6, with a possible D match to TRBD1 (5 bases). The CDR3 consists of 16 residues. Trimming shortened V by 3 bases and J by 8 bases, and 17 bases separated the two germline ends. Germline CDR1 and CDR2: KGHSH and LQKENI. For the CDR3, the DNA is TGTGCCAGCTCACCCCGCGAGGGGATGACACATTCACCCCTCCACTTT. This translates into CASSPREGMTHSPLHF.

The V call is TRBV15, the J call TRBJ1-3; D remains unclear. V was pared by 3 bases and J by 0 bases, with 15 bases between. The CDR3 spans 17 residues. The germline CDR1 and CDR2 sequences are LNHNV and YYDKDF (reference sequence). For the CDR3, the DNA is TGTGCCACCAGCAGGAGAGGAGGTCCTAGCTCTGGAAACACCATATATTTT. Its protein product is CATSRRGGPSSGNTIYF.

V gene TRBV7-6 combines with J gene TRBJ2-1; 9 bases are shared with TRBD1. The V segment lost 6 bases and the J segment 3 bases; nucleotides outside the gene matches: 6. This CDR3 is built from 15 residues. Per germline, CDR1 SGHVS and CDR2 FNYEAQ. The CDR3 sequence is CASRVGQGNYNEQFF. The DNA for the CDR3 is TGTGCCAGCAGGGTTGGACAGGGGAACTACAATGAGCAGTTCTTC.

The chain is built from TRBV4-3 and TRBJ2-4, with 9 nucleotides matching TRBD2. The CDR3 length is 16 residues. The ends lost 1 base at V and 3 bases at J; junction bases unmatched: 4. The germline CDR1 and CDR2 sequences are LGHNA and YSLEER. CDR3 DNA sequence: TGCGCCAGCAGCCAAGTTCGAGCGGGGGGCAAAAACATTCAGTACTTC. Amino acid sequence: CASSQVRAGGKNIQYF.

This chain uses TRBV10-3 with TRBJ2-3; possible D gene TRBD1, 6 bases. This CDR3 region has 13 residues. Per the germline V gene, CDR1 is ENHRY and CDR2 is SYGVKD. Trimming shortened V by 4 bases and J by 2 bases, and 7 bases separated the two germline ends. The CDR3 reads CAISGQATDTQYF. CDR3 in DNA: TGTGCCATCAGTGGACAGGCCACAGATACGCAGTATTTT.

The J gene is TRBJ2-7, the V gene TRBV12-3 or TRBV12-4; 10 bases are a match to TRBD1. The CDR3 extends over 15 amino acids. Trimming took 5 bases from V and 3 from J; bases not matched to a gene: 7. The CDR3 protein is CASSLGDRGFYEQYF. The DNA of the CDR3 is TGTGCCAGCAGTCTAGGGGACAGGGGATTCTACGAGCAGTACTTC.

CDR3 sequence (DNA): TGTGCCAGCAGCCCCCCCCCTTGGGGTCCAGATACGCAGTATTTT. Its translation is CASSPPPWGPDTQYF. V usage is TRBV7-8 and J usage is TRBJ2-3; D is unresolved. Trimming cost V 5 bases and J 4 bases, with 16 bases left between them. Germline loops: CDR1 SGHVS, CDR2 FQNEAQ. CDR3 size: 15 residues.

The chain links TRBV15 to TRBJ1-3; no firm D call. Trimming cost V 1 base and J 3 bases, with 10 bases left between them. This CDR3 comprises 15 residues. The germline V gene has CDR1 LNHNV and CDR2 YYDKDF (reference sequence). The CDR3: CATSRVPTDGNTIYF. The CDR3 nucleotides read TGTGCCACCAGCAGAGTTCCTACGGATGGAAACACCATATATTTT.

V is TRBV28 and J is TRBJ1-2, with 7 nucleotides matching TRBD1. The trim removed 2 bases at V and 8 bases at J, leaving 17 bases unmatched. There are 17 residues in the CDR3. Per germline, CDR1 MDHEN and CDR2 SYDVKM. The CDR3 sequence is CASSLPGGAVSGLGYTF. The DNA of the CDR3 is TGTGCCAGCAGTTTACCAGGGGGGGCCGTTTCGGGTTTAGGCTACACCTTC.

The chain couples TRBV12-3 or TRBV12-4 to TRBJ1-4; the D is unclear. V lost 7 bases and J lost 8, with 20 bases in between. The CDR3 consists of 15 residues. The CDR3 DNA reads TGTGCCAGCACCACGTGGCAGTCCTTAGGGGAAAAACTGTTTTTT. Amino acids: CASTTWQSLGEKLFF.